This T cell receptor (beta chain) was captured in a study of T cells in Graves' hyperthyroidism and ophthalmopathy (dated by TCRdb to between 2017 and 2020). About the study as a whole: Peripheral blood samples were taken at initial diagnosis, before any treatment was given. To identify TCR V-J signatures that set the groups apart, the researchers used a discovery cohort of 100 or so patients, made up of roughly 40 with Graves' ophthalmopathy and about 60 with stable Graves' hyperthyroidism. An independent validation cohort of around 19 hyperthyroidism patients and roughly 16 patients who later progressed to ophthalmopathy tested prospective prediction of ophthalmopathy. For training and testing, the roughly 100 patients in the discovery cohort were randomly divided in a 7:3 ratio. The study also compared thyroid tissue and blood T-cell repertoires from more than five Graves' hyperthyroidism patients. After sampling, hyperthyroidism patients received methimazole starting at 30 mg daily, and ophthalmopathy patients received high-dose intravenous methylprednisolone. According to the paper, TCR Vbeta CDR3 sequencing was carried out on over 130 peripheral blood samples, which came from 40 to 45 ophthalmopathy, 70 to 80 hyperthyroidism and about 17 progressor patients. Findings and caveats that apply to the study as a whole: A 13 V-J signature model separated ophthalmopathy from stable hyperthyroidism, with roughly 88% sensitivity and approximately 81% specificity in cross-validation and 80%/75% in testing. Blood samples also contained most of the expanded thyroid clonotypes (frequency above 0.001), which suggests that blood repertoires may reflect thyroid immune responses. Sample size was not statistically predetermined, and blinding of investigators to group allocation was not performed. During validation, the model predicted progression to ophthalmopathy a median of roughly 7.1 months ahead of onset, with 70.59% sensitivity and more than 72% specificity.

V gives up 0 bases and J gives up 2 bases, and the segment between their germline ends measures 8 bases. For CDR1 and CDR2, the germline V gene (reference sequence) lists SEHNR and FQNEAQ. From the cysteine up to the phenylalanine, the CDR3 has a length of 14 residues. Of the read, only the CDR3 DNA is kept; its 42 bases are in frame from base 1. This clonotype has a handful of counts. The antigen this receptor binds is unknown. No much larger clone exists at a distance of one base, and base qualities are not known. In the ophthalmopathy patients, disease was moderately to severely active, with a Clinical Activity Score of 3 or more, a NOSPECS grade of 4 or more, and a duration of less than 3 months. Exclusion was applied to patients with uncontrolled infections, other autoimmune diseases, pregnancy or lactation. Clinical symptoms, serum thyroxine and TRAb, thyroid ultrasound, and orbital computed tomography formed the basis for the diagnoses. PBMCs were separated from roughly 10 ml of fresh peripheral blood using Ficoll-Paque density gradient centrifugation. Trizol reagent was used to extract total RNA, and RNA quality was then checked on an Agilent 2100 Bioanalyzer.

The TCR beta CDR3 regions were amplified from RNA transcripts. The TCR CDR3 was subjected to a first round of RT-PCR using the HTBI primer set and the Qiagen OneStep RT-PCR kit. The libraries were constructed in a second round of multiplex PCR and then size-selected and purified. Libraries were sequenced paired-end with 100 bp reads on an Illumina HiSeq2000. On the authors' methods: SOAPnuke was used to process the raw data, throwing out any read that contained adapters or uncalled bases, had a mean Phred below 15, or lacked an exact constant-primer or identifier match. High-quality paired reads were merged using COPE v1.2.5, and each unique nucleotide sequence was defined as a clonotype. MiTCR v1.1 was used to align clonotypes to the IMGT TRBV, TRBD and TRBJ reference segments. The analysis included only V-J combinations with a frequency above 0.0001, which together covered around 99% of the repertoires. The TCS score was defined as the ratio of F50 (clonal expansion) to E x V (chaos), calculated using BLOSUM62-based TCRdist between CDR3 peptides within each V-J. Welch's t-statistics and random forest reduced 500 to 550 V-J features to 13, which were used in a naive Bayes classifier (R e1071). TCRdb reworked the public reads: Q25 trimming with fastp, MiXCR clone assembly, productive beta chains retained. Identical CDR3 protein sequences are pooled into one entry, listed with their most common genes and DNA. For this entry, the V and J calls and clone size follow TCRdb and not the study's own pipeline. This sample is represented by 410,000 or so distinct CDR3 sequences; about 15% of them were singletons. Approximately 13% of the sample is held by the ten biggest clonotypes.

The rearranged chain carries TRBV7-9 and TRBJ2-7; the D gene is possibly TRBD1 or TRBD2, with 5 bases matching each. This TCR was recovered from a man aged 18 to 35 with Graves' ophthalmopathy. Sequenced material: blood. The sequenced DNA: TGTGCCAGCAGCTTAGCCAGGGACCCCTACGAGCAGTACTTC. This is translated as CASSLARDPYEQYF.